This T cell receptor beta chain was captured by sequencing in a study of cytomegalovirus exposure and HLA in healthy donors. Study conclusions and caveats: A later analysis linked a missense DCLRE1C variant to TCR beta V- and J-gene trimming. Cytomegalovirus association was listed for 170 or so TCR beta chains.

PCR primers comprised 60 Vbeta and 13 Jbeta primers. The table came from immunoSEQ multiplex PCR; TCRdb's copy has only in-frame clones and leaves some out. Of a few hundred thousand clones listed, approximately 84% were seen once; the top ten hold about 0.58%. Germline V gene data show CDR1 as KGHSH and CDR2 as LQKENI. The CDR3 sequence is 14 residues long. The junction had 2 bases not matched to a gene; V was cut back by 1 base and J by 2 bases. For this clone: Its antigen is currently unknown.

Nominally healthy donors provided the samples, though records likely missed some immune exposures. The specimen sequenced was PBMCs. The clonotype originates from a woman between 40 and 50 years old in good health and CMV-seronegative. The J gene is TRBJ2-7, the V gene TRBV18; 7 positions match TRBD1. The CDR3 loop reads CASSPQGAAYEQYF. Written as DNA, the CDR3 is TGTGCCAGCTCACCACAGGGGGCGGCCTACGAGCAGTACTTC.